These T cell receptor beta chains were read from a single sample in a study of T cells after yellow fever vaccination. TCRdb re-analysed the 5' RACE reads in MiXCR, keeping a single row per CDR3 protein. The table shows around 590,000 distinct CDR3 sequences, with 10% to 15% occurring only once. This specimen was PBMCs, taken on the day of the yellow fever booster vaccination. These receptors were collected from a man younger than 45 who received the YFV17D yellow fever vaccine. Each CDR3 is given with its conserved first and last residue. The D gene is left open where the match is weak. Size is omitted from some rows. Given values are once, few, many or a class for expanded clones.

few	.	TRBV20-1	TRBJ2-7	TGCAGTGCTACCGTGGGCGGGGCCTCCTACGAGCAGTACTTC	CSATVGGASYEQYF
.	.	TRBV28	TRBJ1-5	TGTGCCAGCAGCCCGGAACAGGGCTATAGCAATCAGCCCCAGCATTTT	CASSPEQGYSNQPQHF
.	TRBD1	TRBV6-2/TRBV6-3	TRBJ2-7	TGTGCCAGCAGTGCCTTGGACAGGGGGAGCGAGCAGTACTTC	CASSALDRGSEQYF
many	.	TRBV5-1	TRBJ2-1	TGCGCCAGCAGCTTGGCTCCCGGGGGACCAAATGAGCAGTTCTTC	CASSLAPGGPNEQFF
few	TRBD2	TRBV6-1	TRBJ2-1	TGTGCCAGCAAAACCGGGACTAGCGGGCCTACTTCCTACAATGAGCAGTTCTTC	CASKTGTSGPTSYNEQFF
few	TRBD2	TRBV6-1	TRBJ2-2	TGTGCCAGCACCTCAGGACTAGCGAAGATCGGGGAGCTGTTTTTT	CASTSGLAKIGELFF
many	TRBD2	TRBV7-9	TRBJ2-5	TGTGCCAGCAGCTGGACTAGCGGTCAAGAGACCCAGTACTTC	CASSWTSGQETQYF
few	.	TRBV30	TRBJ2-3	TGTGCCTGGAGTGTTCGAAAAGTATTACACACAGATACGCAGTATTTT	CAWSVRKVLHTDTQYF
few	.	TRBV3-1	TRBJ2-1	TGTGCCAGCAGTCGAAAGATAGGGCGGGGCGGGGACAATGAGCAGTTCTTC	CASSRKIGRGGDNEQFF
.	.	TRBV29-1	TRBJ2-7	TGCAGCGTTGGGACCTGGAGAGGAGAGCAGTACTTC	CSVGTWRGEQYF
.	TRBD1	TRBV6-5	TRBJ2-1	TGTGCCAGCAGTTCCGCCGGGACAGGCGTATACAATGAGCAGTTCTTC	CASSSAGTGVYNEQFF
.	.	TRBV10-3	TRBJ1-5	TGTGCCGTCAGTTCTACAGGGAGCAATCAGCCCCAGCATTTT	CAVSSTGSNQPQHF
.	.	TRBV7-2	TRBJ2-1	TGTGCCAGCAGCTTAGGGGCTCCTAGTGAATACAATGAGCAGTTCTTC	CASSLGAPSEYNEQFF
.	TRBD2	TRBV25-1	TRBJ2-1	TGTGCCAGCACTCACAGTAGCGGGAGGAAGGTTGAGCAGTTCTTC	CASTHSSGRKVEQFF
few	TRBD2	TRBV5-6	TRBJ2-5	TGTGCCAGCAGCTTGGGGGCAGCGGGAGACCAAGAGACCCAGTACTTC	CASSLGAAGDQETQYF
.	.	TRBV5-1	TRBJ2-7	TGCGCCAGCAAGGTGTCGGTGGGGGACGAGCAGTACTTC	CASKVSVGDEQYF
few	.	TRBV12-3/TRBV12-4	TRBJ1-2	TGTGCCAGCAGTACTCCCGGGATTTATGGCTACACCTTC	CASSTPGIYGYTF
once	.	TRBV30	TRBJ2-1	TGTGCCTGGAGTGTATTAATGGAGCAGTTCTTC	CAWSVLMEQFF
few	.	TRBV7-9	TRBJ2-3	TGTGCCACACTCCGGACCCGTAGCACAGATACGCAGTATTTT	CATLRTRSTDTQYF
.	TRBD2	TRBV7-8	TRBJ2-1	TGTGCCAGCAGCTTGGTAGCGGGAGGGCCCTCGTATGAGCAGTTCTTC	CASSLVAGGPSYEQFF
few	.	TRBV7-9	TRBJ1-1	TGTGCCAGCAGCGCGGTCTATGGGGAAGCTTTCTTT	CASSAVYGEAFF
many	TRBD2	TRBV29-1	TRBJ2-7	TGCAGCGTTGAGGGGGGGGACCCTCTCTACGAGCAGTACTTC	CSVEGGDPLYEQYF
few	.	TRBV15	TRBJ2-5	TGTGCCACCAGCAGAGGCCCTGGGGCCCAAGAGACCCAGTACTTC	CATSRGPGAQETQYF
few	TRBD2	TRBV7-6	TRBJ2-3	TGTGCCAGCAGCTCCCCATGGCTAGCGGGAGATACGCAGTATTTT	CASSSPWLAGDTQYF
few	TRBD1	TRBV10-1	TRBJ2-2	TGCGCCAGCAGGGACAGGGGAAACGGGGAGCTGTTTTTT	CASRDRGNGELFF
few	TRBD1	TRBV24-1	TRBJ2-5	TGTGCCACCAGTGGGGACAGCCAAGAGACCCAGTACTTC	CATSGDSQETQYF
many	TRBD2	TRBV30	TRBJ2-1	TGTGCCTGGAGGGAGCGGGAGGAAGGTGAGCAGTTCTTC	CAWREREEGEQFF
few	.	TRBV7-8	TRBJ2-2	TGTGCCAGCAGCCGCCTCGTGGGTGGTACCGGGGAGCTGTTTTTT	CASSRLVGGTGELFF
.	.	TRBV7-9	TRBJ2-1	TGTGCCAGCAGCTTTGGTACTTCCGGAAGGTTCTTC	CASSFGTSGRFF
.	TRBD2	TRBV6-5	TRBJ2-7	TGTGCCAGCAGCTACGGACTAGCGGTTGAGCAGTACTTC	CASSYGLAVEQYF
few	TRBD1	TRBV4-2	TRBJ2-1	TGTGCCAGCAGCCAAGTACAGGGGCAGATCCCCCTCTCGGGGTACAATGAGCAGTTCTTC	CASSQVQGQIPLSGYNEQFF
few	TRBD2	TRBV9	TRBJ2-3	TGTGCCAGCAGCGCCGCGGGAGATTGGGCAGATACGCAGTATTTT	CASSAAGDWADTQYF
few	TRBD2	TRBV29-1	TRBJ2-3	TGCAGCGTTGAAGGGCTAGCGGGACCCGATACGCAGTATTTT	CSVEGLAGPDTQYF
.	TRBD2	TRBV6-2/TRBV6-3	TRBJ2-3	TGTGCCAGCACTGCGGGCACTAGCGGGACCACAGATACGCAGTATTTT	CASTAGTSGTTDTQYF
.	.	TRBV4-1	TRBJ1-1	TGCGCCAGCAGCCAAGATCGGTCGAACACTGAAGCTTTCTTT	CASSQDRSNTEAFF
few	TRBD2	TRBV7-6	TRBJ2-2	TGTGCCAGCAGCTTAAATTCAGCGGGAGCCTCCGCCGGGGAGCTGTTTTTT	CASSLNSAGASAGELFF
many	TRBD2	TRBV11-2	TRBJ2-7	TGTGCCAGCAGCCGGGGACTAGCGGGAGGACGAGGAGAGCAGTACTTC	CASSRGLAGGRGEQYF
.	TRBD2	TRBV7-2	TRBJ2-3	TGTGCCAGCAGCACCTGGACTAGCGGGAGGGGTAATACGCAGTATTTT	CASSTWTSGRGNTQYF
.	.	TRBV24-1	TRBJ2-5	TGTGCCACCAGTGATCAGACAGGCGGACAAGAGACCCAGTACTTC	CATSDQTGGQETQYF
few	.	TRBV29-1	TRBJ2-5	TGCAGCGTTAGGGTCTCGGCAGGGGAGACCCAGTACTTC	CSVRVSAGETQYF
.	.	TRBV7-8	TRBJ1-5	TGTGCCAGCAGCCTTAACAGGGTCGGACAGCCCCAGCATTTT	CASSLNRVGQPQHF
few	.	TRBV27	TRBJ2-7	TGTGCCAGCAGTCCGACCCCTAGGGGCTCCTACGAGCAGTACTTC	CASSPTPRGSYEQYF
many	.	TRBV5-1	TRBJ2-3	TGCGCCAGCAGCCCCCAAGGCCAGGGGATCACAGATACGCAGTATTTT	CASSPQGQGITDTQYF
.	TRBD1	TRBV6-2/TRBV6-3	TRBJ1-5	TGTGCCAGCAGAAAACTGGACAGGACATATCAGCCCCAGCATTTT	CASRKLDRTYQPQHF
few	TRBD2	TRBV7-2	TRBJ2-5	TGTGCCAGCAGCCTCAGACTAGCGGGAAACCAAGAGACCCAGTACTTC	CASSLRLAGNQETQYF
.	.	TRBV12-3/TRBV12-4	TRBJ2-3	TGTGCCAGCAGTCATCCTTGGCCAGATACGCAGTATTTT	CASSHPWPDTQYF
.	TRBD1	TRBV7-9	TRBJ1-2	TGTGCCAGCAGCCTAGGACAGGGAGTCTATGGCTACACCTTC	CASSLGQGVYGYTF
.	.	TRBV7-2	TRBJ2-7	TGTGCCAGCAGTTGGATAGACATCTCCTCCTACGAGCAGTACTTC	CASSWIDISSYEQYF
few	TRBD2	TRBV27	TRBJ2-7	TGTGCCAGCAGAACCTTGAAAGGGGGACTAGCAGAGCTCGAGCAGTACTTC	CASRTLKGGLAELEQYF
many	TRBD2	TRBV7-2	TRBJ2-7	TGTGCCAGCAGCTTCGGGTCGGGAGGGGCGGGGGAGCAGTACTTC	CASSFGSGGAGEQYF
many	.	TRBV7-2	TRBJ2-3	TGTGCCAGCAGCCTAAGACTAAGCACAGATACGCAGTATTTT	CASSLRLSTDTQYF
.	.	TRBV20-1	TRBJ2-7	TGCAGTGCTAGGATGGGGTGGGCTGCGTCCGAGCAGTACTTC	CSARMGWAASEQYF
.	.	TRBV19	TRBJ1-2	TGTGCCAGTAGTCCTCGACGCGGGGATGGCTACACCTTC	CASSPRRGDGYTF
.	.	TRBV20-1	TRBJ2-1	TGCAGTGCTGGGAAGTACAATGAGCAGTTCTTC	CSAGKYNEQFF
.	TRBD2	TRBV20-1	TRBJ2-7	TGCAGTGCTAGACTAGCGGGAGGGCCGATCTACGAGCAGTACTTC	CSARLAGGPIYEQYF
.	TRBD1	TRBV2	TRBJ1-5	TGTGCCACCGGATTCCGGGACAGGGGGAATCAGCCCCAGCATTTT	CATGFRDRGNQPQHF
few	.	TRBV6-1	TRBJ2-7	TGTGCCACCGCAGTGAGGAGCTCCTACGAGCAGTACTTC	CATAVRSSYEQYF
many	.	TRBV6-5	TRBJ2-7	TGTGCCAGCAGTTCAAGGTGGTACGAGCAGTACTTC	CASSSRWYEQYF
.	.	TRBV10-3	TRBJ2-7	TGTGCCATCAGTGTGTTGGGAGAGCAGTACTTC	CAISVLGEQYF